This T cell receptor (beta chain) comes out of a study of T cell changes during pregnancy in multiple sclerosis. CDR1 and CDR2 (germline): SGHTA, FQGNSA. The ends lost 6 bases at V and 6 bases at J; junction bases unmatched: 10. This CDR3 spans 15 amino acids. Assay: immunoSEQ multiplex PCR; the TCRdb copy retains only in-frame clones and omits some. Among more than 45,000 clones listed, around 90% were seen once. The chain uses TRBV7-2 and TRBJ2-3; 9 nucleotides agree with TRBD1. Sample: CD4+ T cells from peripheral blood mononuclear cells, taken in the second trimester of pregnancy. The receptor comes from a female donor with multiple sclerosis, enrolled in a pregnancy study. This chain's CDR3 is CASRRQGGSHDTQYF. The CDR3 coding sequence is TGTGCCAGCAGGCGACAGGGGGGTAGCCACGATACGCAGTATTTT.